This T cell receptor beta chain derives from a study of a mutant IDH1 vaccine in newly diagnosed glioma. Study-wide context: Patients' prior therapy spanned radiotherapy, temozolomide, or both; most underwent both. Visits designated V12 and V13 were conducted at weeks 35 and 47, respectively.

The time point: week 47, end of study. Vaccination comprised doses that each held 300 ug of mutant IDH1 20-mer peptide, plus topical imiquimod. Diagnosis in the donors showed new WHO grade 3 or 4 astrocytomas that were IDH1-mutant and ATRX-lost. Data came from immunoSEQ multiplex PCR; TCRdb stores just in-frame clones and leaves some out. The sample has some 38,000 clones; about 75% are singletons. A few counts support this clone. The antigen is unknown. This TCR came from a middle-aged man with glioma. Sequenced material: PBMCs, taken from a glioma patient whose treatment included an IDH1 peptide vaccine.

CDR3 amino acids: CASSQDEVAGWGGGVLYF. DNA for the CDR3: TGCGCCAGCAGCCAAGATGAAGTGGCGGGCTGGGGAGGGGGTGTACTGTACTTC. The V and J genes are TRBV4-1 and TRBJ2-4; D is perhaps TRBD2 (7 bases). The germline gives CDR1 MGHRA, CDR2 YSYEKL. The germline V and J ends were trimmed by 0 bases and 15 bases, with 30 bases remaining between them. The length of the CDR3 is 18 residues.